This section outlines one T cell receptor (beta chain) sequence together with its context. Antigen: not known. These data come from a study of Ad26.COV2.S vaccination and SARS-CoV-2 variants. Germline CDR1 and CDR2: MNHEY and SVGAGI. The CDR3 covers 15 residues. J was trimmed by 5 bases and V by 6 bases; bases with no gene match: 9. Sequencing used immunoSEQ multiplex PCR; TCRdb keeps in-frame clones, though not all of them. The sample consists of about 350,000 clones, about 91% of them appearing once. Study outcomes and limitations: Across vaccine and placebo recipients, the breadth of non-spike TCRs was similar. From the TCR breadth and depth analyses, total T cell responses may have been underestimated.

This rearrangement joins TRBV6-5 to TRBJ1-1, with 10 bases that match TRBD1. The sequence was collected from a human donor who had recovered from COVID-19. This specimen consisted of peripheral blood, obtained after recovery from COVID-19. The CDR3 DNA follows: TGTGCCAGCAGGCGTGCCCGGGACAGGGGAACTGAAGCTTTCTTT. This translates into CASRRARDRGTEAFF.